Below, 14 T cell receptor beta chains from the same sample are listed, as sequenced in a study of CD4 and CD8 cells across lung adenocarcinoma regions (dated by TCRdb to the late 2010s). Receptors were amplified or captured by PCR. TCRdb records HiSeq X Ten as the sequencer. TCRdb reran the public reads through fastp at Q25 and MiXCR, keeping productive beta chains. Merged by CDR3 protein, the rows form single entries marked with the most common genes and DNA. The sample table lists roughly 24,000 distinct CDR3 sequences, 45% to 60% of them with a count of one. The ten largest clonotypes hold about a fifth of the sample. What was sequenced was CD4+ T cells from the center of a lung tumor. What the cell subset or site label conveys for this sample: tumor center region. The receptors here all came from a male donor with lung adenocarcinoma. The CD4 and CD8 labels of this study may be unreliable.

This clonotype was recorded many times. The V and J genes are TRBV7-2 and TRBJ2-3; D remains unclear. The CDR3 runs to 14 residues. Germline V lookup: CDR1 SGHTA, CDR2 FQGNSA. The V and J ends lost 3 bases and 1 base respectively, with 8 bases between them. Here the CDR3 DNA reads TGTGCCAGCAGCTTTTGGTCTCGCACAGATACGCAGTATTTT. Translation gives CASSFWSRTDTQYF.

J is TRBJ2-4 and V is TRBV27; TRBD1 is a possible D gene (5 bases). Matching the DNA end better, TRBJ2-3 makes the J call doubtful. CDR1 and CDR2 (germline): MNHEY, SMNVEV (reference sequence). The CDR3 runs 15 residues. The CDR3 DNA is TGTGCCAGCACACTGGGGCGAAGAGCCACAAACATGCAGTATTTT. It is translated as CASTLGRRATNMQYF.

Comments on this clonotype: One end of the junction varies from germline; a read error may be responsible. The V gene is TRBV6-1, the J gene TRBJ2-3; tentatively, D is TRBD1 or TRBD2 (5 bases each). The germline V gene has CDR1 MNHNS and CDR2 SASEGT. The CDR3 sequence is 15 residues long. CDR3 amino acids: CARGIGGRGPETQYF. In DNA form, the CDR3 reads TGTGCCAGGGGTATTGGGGGACGGGGCCCAGAGACGCAGTATTTT.

This clonotype was picked up many times. The chain links TRBV6-1 to TRBJ2-5, with D perhaps given as TRBD1 or TRBD2 (6 bases each). The CDR3 covers 16 residues. Germline CDR1 and CDR2: MNHNS and SASEGT. With 5 bases removed from V and 2 bases from J, the gap between germline ends came to 18 bases. This CDR3 reads CASSQLGGQSQETQYF. CDR3 nucleotide sequence: TGTGCCAGCAGTCAACTGGGAGGACAGTCACAAGAGACCCAGTACTTC.

This clonotype showed up many times. The chain has TRBV6-5 and TRBJ2-5; D gene unclear. The V gene's germline CDR1 is MNHEY and CDR2 SVGAGI. Trimming cost V 2 bases and J 4 bases, with 17 bases left between them. There are 16 residues in the CDR3. In DNA, the CDR3 is TGTGCCAGCAGTTACCAGGTGACCCTTAAGGGAGAGACCCAGTACTTC. Translation gives CASSYQVTLKGETQYF.

V usage is TRBV6-1 and J usage is TRBJ2-3; D is possibly TRBD1 or TRBD2 (6 bases each). Germline V gene sequence: CDR1 MNHNS, CDR2 SASEGT. Trimming pared 9 bases from V and 12 bases from J, leaving 28 bases between. CDR3 length: 15 residues. CDR3 amino acids: CARGNGGRGKETQYF. In DNA form, the CDR3 reads TGTGCCAGGGGGAACGGGGGCCGTGGCAAAGAGACCCAGTATTTT.

In the case of this clonotype: This likely comes from a read error, as the CDR3 has no conserved phenylalanine or tryptophan at its end. The limits of the CDR3 on the DNA are not certain, so only TCRdb's listed CDR3 is given. The chain combines TRBV6-2 or TRBV6-3 with TRBJ2-5; the table's D call, TRBD1, was not checked against the DNA. The V gene's germline CDR1 is MNHEY and CDR2 SVGEGT. The CDR3 is 14 residues long, ends included. The CDR3 is CASSYLGGQETRFL.

This clonotype was found many times. The chain recombines TRBV12-3 or TRBV12-4 with TRBJ2-3; tentatively, D is TRBD1 (5 bases). The CDR3 consists of 14 residues. V gave up 6 bases and J gave up 4 bases, with 14 bases separating them. The CDR3 bases are TGTGCCAGCAGCATTGGCGGCAGGGCAGATACGCAGTATTTT. Its protein is CASSIGGRADTQYF.

With respect to this clonotype: One end of the junction does not line up with germline, which may come from a read error. This chain connects TRBV27 to TRBJ2-4; possibly TRBD1 or TRBD2 for D (5 bases each). The CDR3 consists of 14 residues. Germline V gene data show CDR1 as MNHEY and CDR2 as SMNVEV (reference sequence). CDR3 sequence (DNA): TGTGCCAGCAGTAGGACCGGGACGAAAAATATGCAGTATTTC. This gives the protein CASSRTGTKNMQYF.

This clonotype was counted at least ten times. V is TRBV14 and J is TRBJ2-5, with D unclear. Per germline, CDR1 SGHDN and CDR2 FVKESK. The V gene lost 5 bases and the J gene lost 7 bases, with 14 bases spanning the gap. The CDR3 spans 13 residues. The CDR3 protein is CASSYNSRGTQYF. The CDR3 bases are TGTGCCAGCAGCTACAACTCCCGAGGGACCCAGTACTTC.

To note about this clonotype: A much larger clone lies a single base off, so this may be a read error. This rearrangement joins TRBV12-3 or TRBV12-4 to TRBJ2-5; D perhaps matches TRBD2 (7 bases). The CDR3 length is 14 residues. This CDR3 is CAGRGGREQETQYF. CDR3 in DNA: TGTGCGGGGCGCGGGGGCCGTGAGCAAGAGACCCAGTACTTC.

This clonotype was recorded only once. The gene calls are TRBV3-1 and TRBJ2-7; D call uncertain. Germline lookup yields CDR1 LGHDT and CDR2 YNNKEL (reference sequence). The V end was cut by 4 bases, the J end by 5 bases, with 12 bases between. This CDR3 has 13 residues. The CDR3 reads CASSRFLVNEQYF. The CDR3 DNA is TGTGCCAGCAGCCGGTTCCTAGTTAACGAGCAGTACTTC.

The chain is built from TRBV6-1 and TRBJ2-3; the match to TRBD2 covers 7 bases. The CDR3 totals 16 residues. The V gene's germline CDR1 is MNHNS and CDR2 SASEGT. The ends lost 6 bases at V and 9 bases at J; junction bases unmatched: 18. The CDR3 here is CASRDYGTNDRETQYF. The DNA of the CDR3 is TGTGCCAGCAGGGATTACGGGACTAACGACCGAGAGACGCAGTATTTT.

The chain couples TRBV12-3 or TRBV12-4 to TRBJ2-1; D call uncertain. The CDR3 has 14 amino acids. The germline V and J ends were trimmed by 1 base and 4 bases, with 8 bases remaining between them. DNA for the CDR3: TGTGCCAGCAGTTTAGTCGGTGGTTACAATGAGCAGTTCTTC. Protein: CASSLVGGYNEQFF.